This T cell receptor (beta chain) appears in the sequencing data of a study of vaccination and CD4 T cells after COVID-19. Overall study: Overlapping peptides of the spike proteins of SARS-CoV-2, HCoV-NL63, HCoV-OC43 and HCoV-229E were used for cell stimulation. Overall study findings and caveats: Convalescent patients displayed a median around 88% of reactive clones emerging only post-vaccination. Early post-infection timepoints were missing, and relatively few convalescent patients were studied. Median SARS-CoV-2-reactive clonotype numbers went from 21 to 38; this increase was not significant.

Treatment denoted: roughly ten-day PBMC culture with coronavirus spike peptide pools or control peptides (ViraFEST assay). The unexposed donor provided CD4+ T cells, which were taken before the COVID-19 pandemic (2011-2018). Sequencing of the DNA from cultured CD4+ T cells was carried out with the Oncomine TCR Beta short-read assay. Genomic DNA was extracted from cultured CD4+ T cells. TCRdb itself ran the PCR reads through MiXCR, one entry per CDR3 protein. The data show approximately 9,000 distinct CDR3 sequences, 30% to 45% seen once. This clonotype occurred a few times. The antigen is undetermined. This TCR derives from a human donor in good health. The sequenced sample consisted of CD4+ T cells from blood, cultured in vitro.

The CDR3 DNA follows: TGTGCCAGCAGAGAGGGGATTTATAGCGGGAAGGGCACAGATACGCAGTATTTT. Its translation is CASREGIYSGKGTDTQYF. The chain has TRBV2 and TRBJ2-3, with 8 bases identical to TRBD2. Germline CDR1 and CDR2: SNHLY and FYNNEI. This CDR3 region has 18 residues. Germline trimming cut 6 bases from V and 1 base from J; bases unmatched to any gene: 15.